The sequence of this T cell receptor (beta chain) was determined in a study of T cell therapy after organ transplantation. Study observations and caveats: Endogenous clonotypes not in therapy products appeared after therapy alongside transferred ones. Antirejection and antiviral medication effects could not be assessed. CD8 clonality fold change after therapy inversely tracked pretherapy clonality.

A note on this clone: The antigen is undetermined.

The repertoire was sequenced with immunoSEQ multiplex PCR; TCRdb's copy has only in-frame clones and lacks some. The sample contains 20,000 or so clones, 81% of which appear only once. Time point denoted: 4-8 weeks after completion of therapy. The TCR was taken from a human patient who had received a solid organ transplant and had CMV disease. Some T cells may have come from the graft donor. The material sequenced was CD8+ T cells from blood, taken after autologous CMV-specific T cell therapy.

The CDR3 DNA follows: TGTGCCAGCAGCTTTTACTTGGCCCCTGGGAACACTGAAGCTTTCTTT. It specifies CASSFYLAPGNTEAFF. The J gene is TRBJ1-1, the V gene TRBV11-1; D unresolved. The CDR3 has 16 amino acids. Trimming left V 3 bases short and J 1 base short, with 15 bases between. Germline V gives CDR1 SGHAT, CDR2 FQDESV (reference sequence).